The T cell receptor (beta chain) described here comes from a study of T cells in Graves' hyperthyroidism and ophthalmopathy. This CDR3 contains 19 residues. Germline assignment: CDR1 MNHNS and CDR2 SASEGT. V gave up 5 bases and J gave up 0 bases, with 20 bases separating them. RNA transcripts yielded amplified TCR beta CDR3 regions. With the HTBI primer set, the TCR CDR3 went through a first round of RT-PCR. TCRdb reprocessed the multiplex PCR reads via MiXCR and lists one record per CDR3 protein. The sample yields a few hundred thousand distinct CDR3 sequences, 12% to 15% seen once. Study-level points and caveats: Most thyroid-expanded clonotypes above 0.001 were also found in blood.

Remarks on this clonotype: Its antigen is still unknown.

The material sequenced was blood. The V call is TRBV6-1, the J call TRBJ1-6; D gene uncertain. This TCR was sampled from a woman in her thirties or forties with Graves' hyperthyroidism. This CDR3 is CASSPIDHPGSSYNSPLHF. The CDR3 DNA is TGTGCCAGCAGTCCCATAGACCACCCGGGGAGCTCCTATAATTCACCCCTCCACTTT.